The TCR beta chain under discussion was sequenced for a study of spatial heterogeneity in lung cancer. Whole-study findings and limits: Whereas they appeared in blood less at follow-up, ubiquitous expanded tumor TCRs appeared there more at resection.

The germline V gene has CDR1 DFQATT and CDR2 SNEGSKA (reference sequence). The CDR3 has 15 amino acids. Trimming removed 1 base from V and 5 bases from J, with 16 bases in between. Time point denoted: sample taken at primary tumor resection. Material for sequencing was whole RNA from tumor, nontumor lung or frozen PBMC, left unsorted. This clonotype was observed many times. Its target is not known. TCRdb itself ran the 5' RACE reads through MiXCR, one entry per CDR3 protein. The data show some 52,000 distinct CDR3 sequences, about 7% seen once. This receptor was obtained from a female donor with early-stage non-small cell lung cancer. This material consisted of PBMCs, taken at surgery. The V gene is TRBV20-1, the J gene TRBJ2-3; D perhaps matches TRBD2 (5 bases). CDR3 sequence: CSARGAHARVDTQYF. The CDR3 region has the DNA TGCAGTGCTAGAGGGGCCCACGCGCGGGTAGATACGCAGTATTTT.